One T cell receptor (beta chain) is described in this entry. Its antigen remains unknown. Blood got drawn at baseline, again on cycle 4 day 1, and then on cycle 7 day 1. This sample was included in a study of OX40 agonist ivuxolimab in advanced cancers. Across the study: Among those enrolled, mean age was 60 years (range roughly 23 to 79) and 75% to 85% were male.

Assay: immunoSEQ multiplex PCR; the TCRdb copy retains only in-frame clones and omits some. The sample yields about 25,000 clones, about 80% seen once. Trimming took 0 bases from V and 9 from J, leaving 13 bases between them. The CDR3 has 13 amino acids. CDR1 SGHNT and CDR2 YYREEE come from the germline V gene (reference sequence). Study-level findings and limits: CD4+ and CD8+ blood T cells expanded clonally by week 6 at 0.1 to 3.0 mg/kg. Part of the nonresponder group also had normalized T-cell clonal expansion that was low.

This specimen was CD4+ or CD8+ T cells sorted from blood, taken in a trial of the OX40 agonist ivuxolimab. The TCR originated in an adult with an advanced solid tumor such as melanoma, head and neck, liver or kidney cancer. V gene TRBV5-4 combines with J gene TRBJ2-7; D is uncertain. The CDR3 spells CASSLAALSGQYF. The CDR3 bases are TGTGCCAGCAGCTTGGCAGCTCTTTCCGGGCAGTACTTC.